The rows below give T cell receptor beta chains drawn from one sample of a study of early T cells in non-severe SARS-CoV-2 infection. Each CDR3 protein is one row after TCRdb ran MiXCR on the 5' RACE reads. The sample contains about 56,000 distinct CDR3 sequences, less than 15% of which appear only once. The specimen was whole blood, collected at baseline. The receptors stem from an adult who was a healthcare worker with PCR-confirmed SARS-CoV-2 infection or an uninfected control (not recorded which). The CDR3 runs from the conserved cysteine through the conserved F or W. D genes are given only for firm matches. Expanded clones get a size class; other rows say once, few or many, or leave the size out.

d_gene: -; v_gene: TRBV20-1; abundance: few; j_gene: TRBJ1-1; CDR3aa: CSAKWNTEAFF; CDR3nt: TGCAGTGCTAAGTGGAACACTGAAGCTTTCTTT
d_gene: -; v_gene: TRBV4-2; abundance: few; j_gene: TRBJ2-1; CDR3aa: CASSQAPLGGAAEQFF; CDR3nt: TGTGCCAGCAGCCAAGCTCCTCTAGGGGGGGCCGCTGAGCAGTTCTTC
d_gene: -; v_gene: TRBV20-1; abundance: -; j_gene: TRBJ1-6; CDR3aa: CSAQQGGRDYNSPLHF; CDR3nt: TGCAGTGCGCAGCAAGGAGGTAGAGACTATAATTCACCCCTCCACTTT
d_gene: TRBD2; v_gene: TRBV7-2; abundance: few; j_gene: TRBJ2-3; CDR3aa: CASSWGLAATDTQYF; CDR3nt: TGTGCCAGCAGCTGGGGACTAGCGGCCACAGATACGCAGTATTTT
d_gene: -; v_gene: TRBV21-1; abundance: many; j_gene: TRBJ1-1; CDR3aa: CASSKGRGGTEAFF; CDR3nt: TGTGCCAGCAGCAAAGGCCGGGGAGGGACTGAAGCTTTCTTT
d_gene: -; v_gene: TRBV3-1; abundance: -; j_gene: TRBJ2-2; CDR3aa: CASSRQVLNTGELFF; CDR3nt: TGTGCCAGCAGCCGTCAGGTTCTCAACACCGGGGAGCTGTTTTTT
d_gene: TRBD1; v_gene: TRBV28; abundance: -; j_gene: TRBJ2-7; CDR3aa: CASSLFKLTGSSYEQYF; CDR3nt: TGTGCCAGCAGTTTATTCAAGTTGACAGGGAGCTCCTACGAGCAGTACTTC
d_gene: -; v_gene: TRBV11-2; abundance: few; j_gene: TRBJ2-3; CDR3aa: CASSLEETDTQYF; CDR3nt: TGTGCCAGCAGCTTAGAAGAGACAGATACGCAGTATTTT
d_gene: -; v_gene: TRBV20-1; abundance: -; j_gene: TRBJ2-3; CDR3aa: CSARSFNTDTQYF; CDR3nt: TGCAGTGCTAGGTCGTTTAACACAGATACGCAGTATTTT
d_gene: -; v_gene: TRBV20-1; abundance: few; j_gene: TRBJ1-2; CDR3aa: CSALQGSGYGYTF; CDR3nt: TGCAGTGCACTTCAGGGGTCCGGCTATGGCTACACCTTC
d_gene: -; v_gene: TRBV27; abundance: -; j_gene: TRBJ1-2; CDR3aa: CASSSNRVSYGYTF; CDR3nt: TGTGCCAGCAGTTCCAACAGGGTGTCGTATGGCTACACCTTC
d_gene: TRBD1; v_gene: TRBV4-1; abundance: few; j_gene: TRBJ2-1; CDR3aa: CASSQGQTDNEQFF; CDR3nt: TGCGCCAGCAGCCAGGGACAGACGGACAATGAGCAGTTCTTC
d_gene: -; v_gene: TRBV21-1; abundance: few; j_gene: TRBJ2-1; CDR3aa: CASSETKDRIHNEQFF; CDR3nt: TGTGCCAGCAGCGAAACTAAGGACAGGATCCACAATGAGCAGTTCTTC
d_gene: TRBD2; v_gene: TRBV11-2; abundance: many; j_gene: TRBJ2-2; CDR3aa: CASSFFQREPTGELFF; CDR3nt: TGTGCCAGCAGCTTCTTCCAGCGGGAGCCAACCGGGGAGCTGTTTTTT
d_gene: -; v_gene: TRBV7-9; abundance: -; j_gene: TRBJ2-2; CDR3aa: CASSLGPGAGELFF; CDR3nt: TGTGCCAGCAGCTTAGGACCCGGGGCCGGGGAGCTGTTTTTT
d_gene: TRBD1; v_gene: TRBV20-1; abundance: -; j_gene: TRBJ1-5; CDR3aa: CSARAADRGQPQHF; CDR3nt: TGCAGTGCTAGAGCTGCTGACAGGGGTCAGCCCCAGCATTTT
d_gene: -; v_gene: TRBV19; abundance: many; j_gene: TRBJ1-1; CDR3aa: CASSRFSPLGYGTEAFF; CDR3nt: TGTGCCAGTAGTCGATTTAGCCCTCTGGGCTATGGCACTGAAGCTTTCTTT
d_gene: -; v_gene: TRBV19; abundance: many; j_gene: TRBJ1-2; CDR3aa: CASSTDSYGGYGYTF; CDR3nt: TGTGCCAGTAGTACGGACAGCTATGGGGGATATGGCTACACCTTC
d_gene: TRBD2; v_gene: TRBV12-3/TRBV12-4; abundance: -; j_gene: TRBJ2-5; CDR3aa: CASSPGTSGKETQYF; CDR3nt: TGTGCCAGCAGCCCAGGGACTAGCGGAAAAGAGACCCAGTACTTC
d_gene: -; v_gene: TRBV27; abundance: -; j_gene: TRBJ2-7; CDR3aa: CASGAYEQYF; CDR3nt: TGTGCCAGCGGAGCCTACGAGCAGTACTTC
d_gene: -; v_gene: TRBV6-5; abundance: few; j_gene: TRBJ2-7; CDR3aa: CASRDTQGGNEQYF; CDR3nt: TGTGCCAGCAGAGACACACAGGGTGGCAACGAGCAGTACTTC
d_gene: TRBD2; v_gene: TRBV6-5; abundance: -; j_gene: TRBJ2-3; CDR3aa: CASSYSRTGGLQTQYF; CDR3nt: TGTGCCAGCAGTTACTCGAGGACGGGGGGGCTCCAAACGCAGTATTTT
d_gene: -; v_gene: TRBV7-9; abundance: -; j_gene: TRBJ2-4; CDR3aa: CARELGKRAKNIQYF; CDR3nt: TGTGCCAGAGAGTTGGGGAAACGGGCAAAGAACATTCAGTACTTC
d_gene: TRBD1; v_gene: TRBV12-3/TRBV12-4; abundance: few; j_gene: TRBJ2-4; CDR3aa: CASSQGAPAKNIQYF; CDR3nt: TGTGCCAGCAGTCAGGGGGCGCCGGCCAAAAACATTCAGTACTTC
d_gene: -; v_gene: TRBV2; abundance: once; j_gene: TRBJ2-4; CDR3aa: CASSRTAAKNIQYF; CDR3nt: TGTGCCAGCAGTAGGACTGCAGCCAAAAACATTCAGTACTTC
d_gene: TRBD2; v_gene: TRBV13; abundance: few; j_gene: TRBJ2-7; CDR3aa: CASSRLLAGTTYEQYF; CDR3nt: TGTGCCAGCAGCCGCCTCCTAGCGGGCACTACCTACGAGCAGTACTTC
d_gene: -; v_gene: TRBV7-9; abundance: few; j_gene: TRBJ2-1; CDR3aa: CASSPNWNSF; CDR3nt: TGTGCCAGCAGCCCCAACTGGAACTCGTTC
d_gene: -; v_gene: TRBV7-6; abundance: -; j_gene: TRBJ2-2; CDR3aa: CASSLSGQGGTGELFF; CDR3nt: TGTGCCAGCAGCTTAAGTGGGCAGGGTGGAACCGGGGAGCTGTTTTTT
d_gene: -; v_gene: TRBV2; abundance: -; j_gene: TRBJ2-2; CDR3aa: CASSEPGRGRLFF; CDR3nt: TGTGCCAGCAGTGAACCAGGGCGAGGTCGTCTGTTTTTT
d_gene: -; v_gene: TRBV12-3/TRBV12-4; abundance: -; j_gene: TRBJ1-1; CDR3aa: CASSTGQNTEAFF; CDR3nt: TGTGCCAGCAGTACAGGGCAGAACACTGAAGCTTTCTTT
d_gene: -; v_gene: TRBV5-5; abundance: few; j_gene: TRBJ1-2; CDR3aa: CASSFNTESGYTF; CDR3nt: TGTGCCAGCAGCTTCAACACGGAGAGCGGCTACACCTTC
d_gene: TRBD2; v_gene: TRBV29-1; abundance: few; j_gene: TRBJ2-3; CDR3aa: CSVGGTSLRNTQYF; CDR3nt: TGCAGCGTTGGGGGGACTAGCTTACGAAATACGCAGTATTTT
d_gene: -; v_gene: TRBV20-1; abundance: many; j_gene: TRBJ2-7; CDR3aa: CSARNRDSYEQYF; CDR3nt: TGCAGTGCACGAAACCGGGATTCCTACGAGCAGTACTTC
d_gene: -; v_gene: TRBV5-6; abundance: many; j_gene: TRBJ2-1; CDR3aa: CASSLYAGQTIYNEQFF; CDR3nt: TGTGCCAGCAGCTTGTATGCGGGGCAGACCATATACAATGAGCAGTTCTTC
d_gene: TRBD2; v_gene: TRBV7-9; abundance: many; j_gene: TRBJ2-3; CDR3aa: CASSPNFLAGLTDTQYF; CDR3nt: TGTGCCAGCAGCCCTAACTTTCTAGCGGGGCTCACAGATACGCAGTATTTT
d_gene: -; v_gene: TRBV5-1; abundance: few; j_gene: TRBJ2-6; CDR3aa: CASSVPAGTGANVLTF; CDR3nt: TGCGCCAGCAGCGTACCAGCAGGGACTGGGGCCAACGTCCTGACTTTC
d_gene: -; v_gene: TRBV7-2; abundance: many; j_gene: TRBJ2-3; CDR3aa: CASSLEGGNVHTQYF; CDR3nt: TGTGCCAGCAGCTTAGAGGGCGGGAATGTGCATACGCAGTATTTT
d_gene: -; v_gene: TRBV5-4; abundance: -; j_gene: TRBJ2-7; CDR3aa: CASSSASEGNEQYF; CDR3nt: TGTGCCAGCAGCTCGGCGTCAGAGGGGAACGAGCAGTACTTC
d_gene: TRBD2; v_gene: TRBV2; abundance: many; j_gene: TRBJ2-3; CDR3aa: CASRGRLAAADTQYF; CDR3nt: TGTGCCAGCAGGGGACGACTAGCGGCCGCAGATACGCAGTATTTT
d_gene: -; v_gene: TRBV20-1; abundance: -; j_gene: TRBJ1-1; CDR3aa: CSGARQMNTEAFF; CDR3nt: TGCAGTGGGGCGCGACAGATGAACACTGAAGCTTTCTTT
d_gene: -; v_gene: TRBV3-1; abundance: -; j_gene: TRBJ2-3; CDR3aa: CASSRGLPGDGPTDTQYF; CDR3nt: TGTGCCAGCAGCCGAGGCTTACCCGGGGACGGACCCACAGATACGCAGTATTTT